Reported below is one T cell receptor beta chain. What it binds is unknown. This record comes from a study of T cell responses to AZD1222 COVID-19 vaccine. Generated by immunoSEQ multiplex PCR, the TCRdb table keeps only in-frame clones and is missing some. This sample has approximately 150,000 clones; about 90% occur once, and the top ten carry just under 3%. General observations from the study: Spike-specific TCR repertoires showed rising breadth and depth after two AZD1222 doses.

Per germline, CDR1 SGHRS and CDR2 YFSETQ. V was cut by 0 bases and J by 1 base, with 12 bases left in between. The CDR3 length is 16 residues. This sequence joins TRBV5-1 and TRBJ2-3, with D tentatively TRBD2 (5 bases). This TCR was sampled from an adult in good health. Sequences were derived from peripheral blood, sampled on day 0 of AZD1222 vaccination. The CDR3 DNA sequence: TGCGCCAGCAGCTTGGAGAGAGCGGCGGGCACAGATACGCAGTATTTT. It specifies CASSLERAAGTDTQYF.